This T cell receptor beta chain was sequenced during a study of shared clonotypes between healthy human individuals (dated by TCRdb to between 2020 and 2021). About the full investigation: The cohort comprised two women and a few men aged 18 to 49 years. Per donor, three plates each were used for CD4 naive and CD4 memory, two for CD8 naive, and one for CD8 memory. To estimate repertoire size and how much clonotypes are shared between individuals, the study performed deep sequencing of blood TCR repertoires from about five healthy adults. Different laboratories and diverse techniques were used to prepare libraries and sequence TCR repertoires, to increase sequencing depth and limit assay-specific biases. Each donor's leukapheresis produced roughly between about 0.9 and 9.5 billion PBMCs. Here is what the overall study found, with its caveats: Across a few donors, approximately 5% of naive CD4, roughly 3.3% of naive CD8, around 2.5% of memory CD4, and 0.3% to 0.45% of memory CD8 clonotypes were shared. Because the study included only a small number of donors, the genetic and exposure-history diversity represented was limited. Even with the large sequencing depth, rarefaction of the sorted-subset datasets indicated that sequencing was incomplete. Larger estimated clonotype richness was generally found for naive subsets than for memory subsets. Based on pairwise subsampling, the degree of clonotype sharing among donors was expected to be affected by sequencing depth. Compared with non-shared clonotypes, the clonotypes found in all four sorted-subset donors had higher generation probabilities. Only blood was sampled, and tissue TCR repertoires likely differ from those in blood.

V loses 1 base, J loses 3 bases, and the germline ends lie 13 bases apart. The CDR3, cysteine through phenylalanine, is 15 amino acids long. The kept DNA is CDR3 alone, 45 bases in frame from the first base. Sequences MGHRA (CDR1) and YSYEKL (CDR2) are obtained from the germline V gene. Using the deep immunoSEQ assay, multiplex PCR amplified TCR CDR3 regions from genomic DNA. Extracted genomic DNA from each cell subset was spread evenly across all wells of several immunoSEQ 96-well plates, with each plate serving as a replicate. For sorted subsets, around 200 ng genomic DNA, equal to about 30,000 T cell genomes, was loaded into each replicate PCR. Purified libraries were quantified with a Qubit 3.0 fluorometer, sized on a Bioanalyzer 2100, and re-quantified with the KAPA Library Quantification kit. Every immunoSEQ 96-well plate was sequenced on a dedicated single-read 150-cycle Illumina NextSeq 550 flow cell. Concerning the study's data processing: The immunoSEQ output contained only junctional sequences without quality scores, so filtering could not match that applied to full-length reads. To assign V/J genes and CDR3, sequences were annotated using PyIR, a Python wrapper for IgBLAST v1.9, with IMGT germline references. Any read was removed if the V/J assignment was weak (E-value above 1e-6), the CDR3 was missing, or the read contained stop codons, out-of-frame junctions, or ambiguous translated residues. A V3J clonotype was defined by an identical inferred V gene, J gene, and CDR3 amino acid sequence. To compute the percentage overlap between repertoires, the number of shared unique clonotypes was divided by the size of the smaller repertoire. RTK rarefaction, the Chao1 estimator, and Recon v2.1 estimates of unobserved clonotypes were used to assess repertoire richness. Generation probabilities were computed with OLGA for all TCRbeta clonotypes obtained by the gDNA method from a handful of donors. TCRdb limited this immuneACCESS table to in-frame rearrangements with V and J called. A share of clones is missing; checked studies link under half to unresolved V genes, and the rest is unexplained. For V, J and clone size, that table is used; D and trimming come from the DNA. The sample includes a few million clones, with 85% to 95% observed a single time. Clones ranked in the top ten supply under 0.45% of the sample.

On this clone itself: Its specific antigen is unknown. No qualities accompany the bases; no much larger clone lies one base away.

The donors were healthy, HIV-negative adults with no recently reported acute infections or vaccinations. Every donor was a Caucasian adult residing in Nashville, Tennessee, USA. CD4+ T cells were enriched by magnetic negative selection, after which naive cells were positively selected on CD45RA and the negative fraction was taken as the memory subset. After blood collection by leukapheresis, PBMCs were isolated using Ficoll-Histopaque density gradient centrifugation and then cryopreserved in the vapor phase of liquid nitrogen. Analytical flow cytometry was used to check the purity and quantity of every magnetically sorted T cell population. Genomic DNA was isolated from each sorted fraction and quantified by UV absorbance on a Nanodrop 2000c.

The sequencing input was naive CD4+ T cells from PBMCs. The cell subset or site label on this specimen signifies: CD45RA+ positively selected. This sequence was found in a man younger than 35 in good health. Some clones in this sample may be carry-over from other donors' samples. The chain was built from TRBV4-1 and TRBJ2-7; the best D guess is TRBD1, with 6 bases matching. CDR3 protein: CASSQGQVAGYEQYF. The nucleotide sequence reads TGCGCCAGCAGCCAAGGACAGGTGGCGGGCTACGAGCAGTACTTC.